A selection of T cell receptor beta chains follows, all from one sample in a study of response to subunit inactivated influenza vaccine. MiXCR, applied by TCRdb to the RT-PCR reads, yields one record per CDR3 protein. The sample has about 500,000 distinct CDR3 sequences, approximately 12% seen once. Sequences were derived from PBMCs from blood, sampled roughly 47 days after vaccination. All receptors derive from a man between 45 and 60 years old who received an inactivated influenza vaccine. Each CDR3 is given with its conserved first and last residue. Each record gives: D gene, V gene, clone size, CDR3 length, J gene, CDR3 protein, CDR3 DNA. D genes are given only for firm matches. The size of a clone is reported for some rows only, either as once, few or many, or as a class for expanded clones.

TRBD2	TRBV4-1	-	18	TRBJ2-1	CASSQDRKREGVYNEQFF	TGCGCCAGCAGCCAAGATAGGAAGCGGGAGGGAGTCTACAATGAGCAGTTCTTC
TRBD1	TRBV7-9	few	14	TRBJ2-3	CASSFGQGSDTQYF	TGTGCCAGCAGCTTTGGACAGGGATCAGATACGCAGTATTTT
-	TRBV20-1	few	14	TRBJ2-1	CSAGQGGAYNEQFF	TGCAGTGCGGGGCAGGGGGGGGCCTACAATGAGCAGTTCTTC
-	TRBV10-3	few	17	TRBJ1-5	CATQDFHSSNSNQPQHF	TGTGCCACCCAGGACTTTCACTCCTCAAATAGCAATCAGCCCCAGCATTTT
-	TRBV7-8	many	16	TRBJ2-2	CASSPTQGGYTGELFF	TGTGCCAGCAGCCCAACCCAGGGGGGATACACCGGGGAGCTGTTTTTT
-	TRBV11-2	-	18	TRBJ1-5	CASSLDQAQLSSNQPQHF	TGTGCCAGCAGCTTAGATCAGGCGCAGCTCAGTAGCAATCAGCCCCAGCATTTT
TRBD1	TRBV5-6	-	16	TRBJ2-5	CASSLLRTGGGETQYF	TGTGCCAGCAGCTTGCTGCGGACAGGGGGGGGGGAGACCCAGTACTTC
-	TRBV24-1	-	15	TRBJ2-3	CATSDAGIATDTQYF	TGTGCCACCAGTGACGCGGGAATCGCCACAGATACGCAGTATTTT
-	TRBV29-1	many	13	TRBJ2-2	CSVGLVIAGELFF	TGCAGCGTTGGTCTAGTGATAGCCGGGGAGCTGTTTTTT
-	TRBV4-3	many	17	TRBJ2-1	CASSPLVGGPINNEQFF	TGCGCCAGCAGCCCCCTTGTGGGGGGGCCAATCAACAATGAGCAGTTCTTC
TRBD1	TRBV5-1	-	18	TRBJ2-6	CASSLISPGGFGANVLTF	TGCGCCAGCAGCTTGATCTCCCCAGGGGGCTTTGGGGCCAACGTCCTGACTTTC
TRBD1	TRBV24-1	many	14	TRBJ2-5	CATSDGTVRETQYF	TGTGCCACCAGTGACGGGACAGTCCGAGAGACCCAGTACTTC
-	TRBV25-1	many	16	TRBJ2-7	CASSEFHLGGNYEQYF	TGTGCCAGCAGTGAATTCCACCTTGGAGGAAACTACGAGCAGTACTTC
-	TRBV20-1	few	13	TRBJ2-3	CSATGDSTDTQYF	TGCAGTGCTACCGGGGACAGCACAGATACGCAGTATTTT
-	TRBV7-9	few	13	TRBJ2-7	CASSTQEDYEQYF	TGTGCCAGCAGCACGCAGGAGGACTACGAGCAGTACTTC
TRBD1	TRBV20-1	-	14	TRBJ2-5	CSARDLGQGETQYF	TGCAGTGCTAGAGATCTCGGACAGGGGGAGACCCAGTACTTC
TRBD2	TRBV5-1	-	16	TRBJ2-3	CASSPRTASGVGAQYF	TGCGCCAGCAGCCCACGCACCGCTAGCGGCGTTGGTGCGCAGTATTTT
-	TRBV12-3/TRBV12-4	-	13	TRBJ2-7	CASSLREHYEQYF	TGTGCCAGCAGTTTGAGGGAACACTACGAGCAGTACTTC
TRBD2	TRBV6-1	few	14	TRBJ2-5	CASSSGLARETQYF	TGTGCCAGCAGCTCCGGACTAGCTCGGGAGACCCAGTACTTC
TRBD1	TRBV7-7	-	14	TRBJ2-2	CASSLDRAAGELFF	TGTGCCAGCAGCTTGGACAGGGCAGCCGGGGAGCTGTTTTTT
TRBD2	TRBV4-1	-	24	TRBJ2-2	CASSHGPPLAGELPRNANTGELFF	TGCGCCAGCAGCCACGGACCCCCCCTAGCGGGGGAGCTACCTAGGAATGCGAACACCGGGGAGCTGTTTTTT
TRBD2	TRBV15	-	16	TRBJ2-7	CATSRVLASRGYEQYF	TGTGCCACCAGCAGAGTGTTAGCCTCGCGGGGGTACGAGCAGTACTTC
TRBD2	TRBV2	-	16	TRBJ2-1	CASRKGLAGGNNEQFF	TGTGCCAGCAGGAAGGGACTAGCGGGGGGTAACAATGAGCAGTTCTTC
-	TRBV6-1	few	14	TRBJ1-4	CASSKYPTNEKLFF	TGTGCCAGCAGCAAATACCCAACTAATGAAAAACTGTTTTTT
TRBD1	TRBV20-1	few	13	TRBJ1-5	CSGGAGGTQPQHF	TGCAGCGGGGGGGCAGGGGGGACGCAGCCCCAGCATTTT
TRBD2	TRBV11-2	-	17	TRBJ2-3	CASSFQLAGGSTDTQYF	TGTGCCAGCAGCTTTCAACTAGCGGGGGGTAGCACAGATACGCAGTATTTT
-	TRBV7-2	many	13	TRBJ1-4	CASRAPGVEKLFF	TGTGCCAGCAGAGCCCCCGGCGTTGAAAAACTGTTTTTT
-	TRBV12-3/TRBV12-4	many	13	TRBJ1-1	CASSPGGRTEAFF	TGTGCCAGCAGCCCCGGGGGGCGGACTGAAGCTTTCTTT
TRBD2	TRBV5-1	-	16	TRBJ2-5	CASRFLAGGIQETQYF	TGCGCCAGCAGGTTTCTAGCGGGGGGGATCCAAGAGACCCAGTACTTC
-	TRBV7-9	few	15	TRBJ2-1	CASTRLVAPYNEQFF	TGTGCCAGCACCCGACTAGTAGCGCCATACAATGAGCAGTTCTTC
TRBD1	TRBV29-1	-	12	TRBJ1-2	CSGLTGSHGYTF	TGCAGCGGGCTGACAGGGAGCCATGGCTACACCTTC
-	TRBV12-3/TRBV12-4	few	13	TRBJ2-1	CASRGEKANEQFF	TGTGCCAGCAGGGGGGAAAAGGCCAATGAGCAGTTCTTC
TRBD2	TRBV20-1	-	13	TRBJ2-5	CSARLAGRETQYF	TGCAGTGCTAGATTAGCGGGAAGGGAGACCCAGTACTTC
-	TRBV7-2	-	16	TRBJ2-1	CASSLRGRFTNNEQFF	TGTGCCAGCAGCTTACGTGGGAGGTTTACCAACAATGAGCAGTTCTTC
TRBD1	TRBV15	-	16	TRBJ2-7	CATSRDGDRALYEQYF	TGTGCCACCAGCAGAGATGGGGACAGGGCGCTCTACGAGCAGTACTTC
-	TRBV30	few	11	TRBJ1-1	CASTYNTEAFF	TGTGCAAGCACGTACAACACTGAAGCTTTCTTT
TRBD2	TRBV29-1	many	17	TRBJ2-1	CSVEGGTSGSFYNEQFF	TGCAGCGTTGAAGGGGGGACTAGCGGGAGTTTCTACAATGAGCAGTTCTTC
TRBD1	TRBV18	few	16	TRBJ2-1	CASSPRGQGARNEQFF	TGTGCCAGCTCACCAAGGGGACAGGGGGCTAGAAATGAGCAGTTCTTC
TRBD2	TRBV7-6	few	16	TRBJ2-2	CASSLGTSGRSGELFF	TGTGCCAGCAGCTTAGGGACTAGCGGGAGGTCCGGGGAGCTGTTTTTT
-	TRBV15	many	16	TRBJ2-1	CATSRDTGTLDNEQFF	TGTGCCACCAGCAGAGATACCGGGACGCTGGACAATGAGCAGTTCTTC
TRBD1	TRBV5-1	-	15	TRBJ2-3	CASSLGQGAYDTQYF	TGCGCCAGCAGCTTAGGACAGGGGGCTTACGATACGCAGTATTTT
-	TRBV10-2	few	15	TRBJ1-1	CASRLPHIQGSEAFF	TGCGCCAGCAGACTCCCCCATATACAGGGCAGTGAAGCTTTCTTT
-	TRBV2	-	11	TRBJ2-1	CASENYNEQFF	TGTGCCAGCGAAAACTACAATGAGCAGTTCTTC
-	TRBV24-1	-	13	TRBJ2-2	CATSISAPGELFF	TGTGCCACCAGTATCAGCGCCCCCGGGGAGCTGTTTTTT
-	TRBV4-3	-	16	TRBJ2-3	CASSQAYGSGSDTQYF	TGCGCCAGCAGCCAAGCCTACGGGTCAGGGTCAGATACGCAGTATTTT
-	TRBV11-2	-	14	TRBJ2-5	CASSFSGLHETQYF	TGTGCCAGCAGCTTCTCCGGCCTACACGAGACCCAGTACTTC
TRBD1	TRBV20-1	-	14	TRBJ1-5	CSASDTGGRQPQHF	TGCAGTGCTAGTGATACAGGGGGAAGACAGCCCCAGCATTTT
TRBD1	TRBV20-1	few	14	TRBJ1-1	CSALSGTGRTEAFF	TGCAGTGCTTTGTCCGGGACAGGGCGAACTGAAGCTTTCTTT
TRBD1	TRBV6-5	many	15	TRBJ2-7	CASSSTGGFGYEQYF	TGTGCCAGCAGTTCGACAGGGGGTTTTGGCTACGAGCAGTACTTC
-	TRBV6-1	few	12	TRBJ2-1	CASSPRPNEQFF	TGTGCCAGCAGTCCTCGGCCTAATGAGCAGTTCTTC
-	TRBV5-5	few	13	TRBJ1-1	CASSWSDQGEAFF	TGTGCCAGCAGCTGGAGCGATCAGGGTGAAGCTTTCTTT
-	TRBV11-2	many	13	TRBJ2-3	CASSQTSTDTQYF	TGTGCCAGCAGCCAAACTAGCACAGATACGCAGTATTTT
-	TRBV5-6	-	15	TRBJ2-3	CASSFGPKQGDTQYF	TGTGCCAGCAGCTTCGGACCCAAACAGGGCGATACGCAGTATTTT
TRBD2	TRBV24-1	few	18	TRBJ2-3	CATSDRVLAGANTDTQYF	TGTGCCACCAGTGATCGCGTGCTAGCGGGGGCCAACACAGATACGCAGTATTTT
TRBD2	TRBV20-1	-	15	TRBJ2-1	CSGGVGGGNYNEQFF	TGCAGTGGTGGGGTCGGCGGGGGAAATTACAATGAGCAGTTCTTC
TRBD1	TRBV5-1	many	13	TRBJ2-7	CASSGDREDEQYF	TGCGCCAGCAGTGGGGACAGGGAGGACGAGCAGTACTTC
TRBD1	TRBV5-1	few	13	TRBJ2-7	CASSEGTGAEQYF	TGCGCCAGCAGCGAAGGGACAGGGGCCGAGCAGTACTTC